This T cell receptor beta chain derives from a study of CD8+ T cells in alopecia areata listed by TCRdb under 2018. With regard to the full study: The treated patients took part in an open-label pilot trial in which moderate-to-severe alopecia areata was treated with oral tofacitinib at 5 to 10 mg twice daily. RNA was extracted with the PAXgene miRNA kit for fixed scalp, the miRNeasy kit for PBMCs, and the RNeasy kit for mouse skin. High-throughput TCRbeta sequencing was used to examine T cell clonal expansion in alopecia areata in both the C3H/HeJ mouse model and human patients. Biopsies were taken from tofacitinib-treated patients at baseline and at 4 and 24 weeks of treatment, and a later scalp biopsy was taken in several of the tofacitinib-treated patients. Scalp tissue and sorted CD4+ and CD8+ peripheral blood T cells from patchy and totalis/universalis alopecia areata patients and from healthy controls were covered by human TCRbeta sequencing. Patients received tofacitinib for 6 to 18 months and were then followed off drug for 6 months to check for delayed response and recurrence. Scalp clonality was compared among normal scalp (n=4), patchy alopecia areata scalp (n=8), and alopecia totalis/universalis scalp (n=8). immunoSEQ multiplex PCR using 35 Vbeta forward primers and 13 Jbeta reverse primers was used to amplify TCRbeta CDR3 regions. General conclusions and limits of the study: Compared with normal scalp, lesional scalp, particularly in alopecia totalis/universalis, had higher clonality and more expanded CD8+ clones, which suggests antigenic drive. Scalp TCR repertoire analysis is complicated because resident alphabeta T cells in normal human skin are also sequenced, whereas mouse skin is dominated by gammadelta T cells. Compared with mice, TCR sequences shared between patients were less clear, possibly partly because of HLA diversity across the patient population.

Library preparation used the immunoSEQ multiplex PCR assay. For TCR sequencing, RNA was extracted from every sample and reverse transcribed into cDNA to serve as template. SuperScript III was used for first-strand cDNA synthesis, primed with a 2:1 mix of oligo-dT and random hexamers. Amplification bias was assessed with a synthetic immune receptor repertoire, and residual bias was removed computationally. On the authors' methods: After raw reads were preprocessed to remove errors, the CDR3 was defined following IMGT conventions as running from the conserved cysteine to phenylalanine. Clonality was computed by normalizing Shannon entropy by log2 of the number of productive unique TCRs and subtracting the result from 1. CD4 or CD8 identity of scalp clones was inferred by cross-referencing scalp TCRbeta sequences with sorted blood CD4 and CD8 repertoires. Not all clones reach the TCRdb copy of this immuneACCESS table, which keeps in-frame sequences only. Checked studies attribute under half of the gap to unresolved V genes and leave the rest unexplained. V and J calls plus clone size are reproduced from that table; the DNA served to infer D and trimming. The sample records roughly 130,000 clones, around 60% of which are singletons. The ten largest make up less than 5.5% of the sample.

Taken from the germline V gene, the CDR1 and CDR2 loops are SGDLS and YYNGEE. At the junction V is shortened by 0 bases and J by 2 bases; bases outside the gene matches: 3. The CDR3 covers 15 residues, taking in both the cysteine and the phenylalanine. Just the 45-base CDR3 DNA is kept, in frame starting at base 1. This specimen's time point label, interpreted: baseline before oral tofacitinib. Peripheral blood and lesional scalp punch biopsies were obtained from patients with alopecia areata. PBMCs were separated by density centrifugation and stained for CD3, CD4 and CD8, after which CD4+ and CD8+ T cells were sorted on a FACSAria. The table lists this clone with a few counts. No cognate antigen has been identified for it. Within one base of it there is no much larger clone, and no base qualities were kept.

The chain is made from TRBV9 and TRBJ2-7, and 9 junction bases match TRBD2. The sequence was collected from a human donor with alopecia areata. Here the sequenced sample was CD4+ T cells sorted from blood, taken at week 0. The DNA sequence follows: TGTGCCAGCAGCGTAGGTGGGACTAGCACCTACGAGCAGTACTTC. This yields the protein CASSVGGTSTYEQYF. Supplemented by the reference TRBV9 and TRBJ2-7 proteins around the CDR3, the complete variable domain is DSGVTQTPKHLITATGQRVTLRCSPRSGDLSVYWYQQSLDQGLQFLIQYYNGEERAKGNILERFSAQQFPDLHSELNLSSLELGDSALYFCASSVGGTSTYEQYFGPGTRLTVT.